This T cell receptor beta chain was sequenced for a study of blood T cell repertoires in COVID-19. In the study overall: COVID-19 samples, acute and convalescent, were from the United States, Italy and Spain. Sources were T cells, B-cell-depleted T cells, or PBMCs; the material itself was cDNA or gDNA.

Trimming removed 6 bases from V and 5 bases from J, with 8 bases in between. The length of the CDR3 is 12 residues. The V gene's germline CDR1 is LGHNT and CDR2 FRNRAP. Under the authors' procedure: The assay estimated nucleated cells by amplifying reference gene primers. Only in-frame clones appear in the TCRdb table, and some are missing; sequencing was by immunoSEQ multiplex PCR. That table furnishes V, J and clone size, whereas the DNA furnished D and trimming. The sample lists around 340,000 clones, around 83% occurring once. Sequencing was done on a sample of peripheral blood. This TCR was sampled from a man aged 25 to 40 with active or convalescent COVID-19. The chain couples TRBV12-5 to TRBJ1-3, with D hard to call. CDR3 nucleotide sequence: TGTGCTAGTGGGATACAGAGAAACACCATATATTTT. This translates into CASGIQRNTIYF.